This T cell receptor (beta chain) is from a study of beta chain features in type 1 diabetes. Expressed TCRB transcripts were sequenced because the entire RNA isolate underwent reverse transcription. The average output of naive, central memory and regulatory T cell samples was several million reads. Measured with immunoSEQ multiplex PCR; TCRdb has only the in-frame clones, and not every one. The sample consists of some 330,000 clones, around 12% of them appearing once. The CDR3 spans 13 residues. Germline trimming cut 4 bases from V and 14 bases from J; bases unmatched to any gene: 8. The V gene's germline CDR1 is SNHLY and CDR2 FYNNEI. This clone was seen a few times. Its target is not known. Broader study findings: It was possible that PCR favored shorter templates, equally so in patients and controls. A moderate, significant TCRB CDR3 shortening appeared in type 1 diabetes across four CD4+ subsets.

The receptor was isolated from a woman aged 18-30 years with type 1 diabetes. The chain joins TRBV2 to TRBJ2-1, with TRBD1 matching over 10 bases. Sample: naive CD4+ T cells from blood. CDR3 in DNA: TGTGCCAGCAGTGCCGGGACAGGGGTTTGGAAGTTCTTC. This translates into CASSAGTGVWKFF.